These 32 T cell receptor beta chains were sequenced from one sample in a study of identical twins. MiXCR, applied by TCRdb to the 5' RACE reads, yields one record per CDR3 protein. The sample consists of about 920,000 distinct CDR3 sequences, 12% of them appearing once. This sample also appeared in a second study, on yellow fever vaccine responses in identical twins.

Input material: PBMCs. These receptors all come from a young woman in good health.

The chain combines TRBV15 with TRBJ1-2; the D gene is possibly TRBD1 (5 bases). The CDR3 spans 18 residues. Trimming took 1 base from V and 8 from J, leaving 26 bases between them. The germline gives CDR1 LNHNV, CDR2 YYDKDF (reference sequence). CDR3: CATSRGEGTAVEGRGYTF. CDR3 DNA sequence: TGTGCCACCAGCAGAGGGGAGGGGACGGCCGTCGAGGGAAGGGGCTACACCTTC.

This chain's CDR3 is CASSDDGTISTEAFF. DNA of the CDR3: TGTGCCAGCAGTGATGACGGGACGATCTCCACTGAAGCTTTCTTT. This sequence joins TRBV12-3 or TRBV12-4 and TRBJ1-1; D perhaps matches TRBD1 (5 bases). V shed 5 bases and J shed 4 bases, with 17 bases lying between them. The CDR3 length is 15 residues.

A note on this clonotype: One end of the junction is discordant with germline, which a read error may explain. The chain carries TRBV6-2 or TRBV6-3 and TRBJ2-1; 7 bases are shared with TRBD2. The CDR3 contains 19 residues. The germline V gene has CDR1 MNHEY and CDR2 SVGEGT. As DNA, the CDR3 is TGTGCCAGCAGTTACCCCTACTCTCCCCAGCGGGGCTCCTACAATGAGAAGTTCTTC. Amino acids: CASSYPYSPQRGSYNEKFF.

The chain combines TRBV24-1 with TRBJ2-1, with D unresolved. In germline, CDR1 is KGHDR, CDR2 SFDVKD. Trimming cost V 4 bases and J 0 bases, with 9 bases left between them. This CDR3 region has 15 residues. CDR3 nucleotides: TGTGCCACCAGTGAGCCCAGCAGCTCCTACAATGAGCAGTTCTTC. Translation: CATSEPSSSYNEQFF.

This clonotype was counted only a few times. The chain is built from TRBV12-3 or TRBV12-4 and TRBJ1-4; D not certain. The CDR3 contains 14 residues. Trimming pared 3 bases from V and 8 bases from J, leaving 13 bases between. The CDR3 is CASSFRGLGEKLFF. The CDR3 DNA reads as TGTGCCAGCAGTTTCCGTGGCTTGGGGGAAAAACTGTTTTTT.

This clonotype was detected many times. J is TRBJ2-5 and V is TRBV2; D not certain. There are 10 residues in the CDR3. V dropped 0 bases and J dropped 7 bases, with 0 bases sitting between them. CDR1 is SNHLY, CDR2 FYNNEI, per germline. The CDR3 spells CASSEATQYF. The DNA of the CDR3 is TGTGCCAGCAGTGAAGCGACCCAGTACTTC.

This clonotype was found a few times. The chain couples TRBV6-5 to TRBJ2-3, with 7 positions matching TRBD1. The CDR3 covers 16 residues. After removal of 0 bases from V and 1 base from J, the junction contained 4 bases not matched to a gene. CDR1 is MNHEY, CDR2 SVGAGI, per germline. CDR3 in DNA: TGTGCCAGCAGTTACTCAGGGGGCTTGGGCACAGATACGCAGTATTTT. Amino acids: CASSYSGGLGTDTQYF.

V usage is TRBV10-3 and J usage is TRBJ2-1; 12 nucleotides match TRBD2. Germline-derived CDR1 and CDR2 are ENHRY and SYGVKD. The trim removed 3 bases at V and 9 bases at J, leaving 12 bases unmatched. CDR3 length: 17 residues. The CDR3, as DNA: TGTGCCATCAGTGAAATGCTAGCGGGAGGGCCTATAAGTGAGCAGTTCTTC. Protein: CAISEMLAGGPISEQFF.

Here the CDR3 DNA reads TGCGCCAGCAGCTTGAACCTGGACTTTTACCAAGAGACCCAGTACTTC. Translating it yields CASSLNLDFYQETQYF. The chain joins TRBV5-1 to TRBJ2-5, with D tentatively TRBD2 (5 bases). The CDR3 runs 16 residues. V gave up 1 base and J gave up 0 bases, with 13 bases separating them. CDR1 and CDR2 (germline): SGHRS, YFSETQ.

This clonotype was counted many times. This rearrangement joins TRBV12-3 or TRBV12-4 to TRBJ2-3; no reliable D call. The CDR3 is made up of 15 amino acids. V was trimmed by 7 bases and J by 0 bases, leaving 14 bases between them. CDR3 sequence reads: CASTPSGASTDTQYF. The CDR3 nucleotides are TGTGCCAGCACCCCTTCCGGAGCTAGCACAGATACGCAGTATTTT.

In its sample, this clonotype was seen a few times. The V and J genes are TRBV24-1 and TRBJ2-3; unclear D gene. Trimming removed 0 bases from V and 4 bases from J, with 4 bases in between. This CDR3 has 13 residues. In germline, CDR1 is KGHDR, CDR2 SFDVKD. The CDR3: CATSDLIPDTQYF. In DNA form, the CDR3 reads TGTGCCACCAGTGATTTGATCCCAGATACGCAGTATTTT.

The chain couples TRBV18 to TRBJ1-2, with 7 bases aligning to TRBD1. Per the germline V gene, CDR1 is KGHSH and CDR2 is LQKENI. V was clipped by 0 bases and J by 4 bases; unmatched bases: 8. This CDR3 spans 16 amino acids. CDR3 bases: TGTGCCAGCTCACCACCGAACGCCGACAGGGCCTATGGCTACACCTTC. This codes for CASSPPNADRAYGYTF. Variable domain in full (rest from reference TRBV18 and TRBJ1-2): NAGVMQNPRHLVRRRGQEARLRCSPMKGHSHVYWYRQLPEEGLKFMVYLQKENIIDESGMPKERFSAEFPKEGPSILRIQQVVRGDSAAYFCASSPPNADRAYGYTFGSGTRLTVV.

The chain links TRBV12-3 or TRBV12-4 to TRBJ2-5; 8 bases line up with TRBD2. This CDR3 is 19 amino acids long. The ends lost 6 bases at V and 1 base at J; junction bases unmatched: 19. CDR3 sequence (DNA): TGTGCCAGCAGCCTATGGAGGGGGACTAGTATCCTCTTCCAAGAGACCCAGTACTTC. Translated, it gives CASSLWRGTSILFQETQYF.

This clonotype was seen repeatedly, ten times or more. The J gene is TRBJ2-7, the V gene TRBV10-3; 12 bases match TRBD2. CDR1 is ENHRY and CDR2 is SYGVKD in the germline V gene. The CDR3 extends over 13 amino acids. The V segment lost 9 bases and the J segment 5 bases; nucleotides outside the gene matches: 5. The CDR3 here is CAIRTSGVDEQYF. The DNA for the CDR3 is TGTGCCATACGGACTAGCGGGGTCGACGAGCAGTACTTC.

The table lists this clonotype with a few counts. V and J are TRBV9 and TRBJ2-2; unclear D gene. The CDR3 has 15 amino acids. Trimming removed 0 bases from V and 2 bases from J, with 8 bases in between. The germline CDR1 and CDR2 sequences are SGDLS and YYNGEE. Here the CDR3 DNA reads TGTGCCAGCAGCGTAGTCGGCGACAACACCGGGGAGCTGTTTTTT. As protein: CASSVVGDNTGELFF.

The chain joins TRBV5-1 to TRBJ2-1, with D perhaps TRBD2 (5 bases). This CDR3 is built from 15 residues. CDR1 SGHRS and CDR2 YFSETQ come from the germline V gene. Trimming shortened V by 4 bases and J by 8 bases, and 19 bases separated the two germline ends. The CDR3 DNA sequence: TGCGCCAGCAGCCTGCTCGGGTCTGCCGGGGATGAGCAGTTCTTC. Translating gives CASSLLGSAGDEQFF.

This clonotype was counted at least ten times. The chain joins TRBV10-3 to TRBJ1-4, with 9 bases identical to TRBD1. Germline V gives CDR1 ENHRY, CDR2 SYGVKD. Trimming took 0 bases from V and 7 from J; bases not matched to a gene: 3. There are 15 residues in the CDR3. This chain's CDR3 is CAISESDRGGEKLFF. The CDR3 DNA sequence: TGTGCCATCAGTGAGTCGGACAGGGGAGGTGAAAAACTGTTTTTT.

The sample holds a few counts of this clonotype. The rearrangement joins TRBV7-8 to TRBJ2-5, with D unclear. Germline CDR1 and CDR2: SGHVS and FQNEAQ. This CDR3 contains 16 residues. V lost 1 base and J 1 base, leaving 13 bases between the germline ends. The DNA for the CDR3 is TGTGCCAGCAGCTTAGAGGCGTTAGGTTCCCAAGAGACCCAGTACTTC. This codes for CASSLEALGSQETQYF.

The chain couples TRBV20-1 to TRBJ1-2, with D unresolved. Germline loops: CDR1 DFQATT, CDR2 SNEGSKA (reference sequence). The CDR3 loop spans 11 amino acids. V lost 7 bases to trimming and J lost 4 bases, with 10 bases between them. CDR3 sequence reads: CSVSLAYGYTF. The CDR3 DNA is TGCAGTGTTTCTCTTGCCTATGGCTACACCTTC.

This clonotype appeared many times. The V call is TRBV7-9, the J call TRBJ1-3, with 8 bases matching TRBD1. The germline V gene has CDR1 SEHNR and CDR2 FQNEAQ (reference sequence). Unmatched junction bases numbered 5, after V lost 4 bases and J lost 0 bases. The CDR3 consists of 16 residues. CDR3 nucleotides: TGTGCCAGCAGCTCCCGACAGGGGCCCTCTGGAAACACCATATATTTT. Its protein is CASSSRQGPSGNTIYF.

This clonotype was observed a few times. The chain couples TRBV6-1 to TRBJ2-1; possible D gene TRBD1, 5 bases. The CDR3 is 14 residues long. The V end lost 6 bases, the J end lost 6 bases, and 15 bases lay between the germline ends. CDR1 is MNHNS and CDR2 is SASEGT in the germline V gene. This CDR3 is CASRSVDNFNEQFF. CDR3 in DNA: TGTGCCAGCAGATCGGTGGACAATTTCAATGAGCAGTTCTTC.

J is TRBJ2-7 and V is TRBV15, with a possible D match to TRBD2 (5 bases). This CDR3 has 14 amino acids. In germline, CDR1 is LNHNV, CDR2 YYDKDF (reference sequence). The ends were cut back, 3 bases at V and 6 bases at J, with 15 bases in the middle. This CDR3 reads CATSSLTIPLEQYV. Here the CDR3 DNA reads TGTGCCACCAGCAGCCTGACTATTCCCCTCGAGCAGTACGTC.

This clonotype has more than one count but fewer than ten. The J gene is TRBJ2-3, the V gene TRBV6-1, with D uncertain. The germline gives CDR1 MNHNS, CDR2 SASEGT. The CDR3 spans 15 residues. The V end lost 5 bases, the J end lost 2 bases, and 14 bases lay between the germline ends. CDR3 residues: CASSQDHMNTDTQYF. CDR3 sequence (DNA): TGTGCCAGCAGTCAAGACCATATGAACACAGATACGCAGTATTTT.

This chain uses TRBV12-3 or TRBV12-4 with TRBJ1-1; no firm D call. The CDR3 is made up of 12 amino acids. The V end lost 6 bases, the J end lost 7 bases, and 12 bases lay between the germline ends. In DNA, the CDR3 is TGTGCCAGCAGCCCAACGGGAATTGAAGCTTTCTTT. It codes for CASSPTGIEAFF.

V usage is TRBV29-1 and J usage is TRBJ2-3; 11 nucleotides align to TRBD2. CDR3 length: 15 amino acids. The trim removed 3 bases at V and 3 bases at J, leaving 5 bases unmatched. Looked up from germline, CDR1 is SQVTM and CDR2 is ANQGSEA. CDR3 region: CSVERASGGTDTQYF. CDR3 coding DNA: TGCAGCGTTGAGAGAGCTAGCGGGGGGACAGATACGCAGTATTTT.

This clonotype was detected a few times. The chain links TRBV15 to TRBJ2-1, with TRBD2 matching over 9 bases. Germline V gene lookup returns CDR1 LNHNV and CDR2 YYDKDF (reference sequence). This CDR3 comprises 12 residues. V dropped 8 bases and J dropped 9; count of bases not matched to a gene: 5. The CDR3 region has the DNA TGTGCCACCCGGACTAGCGTCAGTGAGCAGTTCTTC. This encodes CATRTSVSEQFF. The whole variable domain, remainder taken from reference TRBV15 and TRBJ2-1, is DAMVIQNPRYQVTQFGKPVTLSCSQTLNHNVMYWYQQKSSQAPKLLFHYYDKDFNNEADTPDNFQSRRPNTSFCFLDIRSPGLGDTAMYLCATRTSVSEQFFGPGTRLTVL.

The J gene is TRBJ2-7, the V gene TRBV5-1; D not certain. The CDR3 extends over 11 amino acids. Trimming stripped 3 bases from V and 7 bases from J, with 8 bases between. In germline, CDR1 is SGHRS, CDR2 YFSETQ. The CDR3 DNA is TGCGCCAGCAGCTACGCGGCGGAGCAGTACTTC. It codes for CASSYAAEQYF.

This chain uses TRBV4-1 with TRBJ1-1; unclear D gene. Trimming shortened V by 0 bases and J by 8 bases, and 10 bases separated the two germline ends. The CDR3 loop spans 13 amino acids. Looked up from germline, CDR1 is MGHRA and CDR2 is YSYEKL. This chain's CDR3 is CASSQDGRWEAFF. The CDR3 region has the DNA TGCGCCAGCAGCCAAGACGGGCGTTGGGAAGCTTTCTTT.

The chain combines TRBV28 with TRBJ2-1, with D possibly being TRBD1 (7 bases). V was trimmed by 4 bases and J by 6 bases, leaving 22 bases between them. Germline V gives CDR1 MDHEN, CDR2 SYDVKM. The CDR3 consists of 17 residues. The CDR3 nucleotides read TGTGCCAGCAGTTCGAAACAGGGGAGGTTGAGATCCAATGAGCAGTTCTTC. Translated, it gives CASSSKQGRLRSNEQFF. The full variable domain, completed using reference TRBV28 and TRBJ2-1, is DVKVTQSSRYLVKRTGEKVFLECVQDMDHENMFWYRQDPGLGLRLIYFSYDVKMKEKGDIPEGYSVSREKKERFSLILESASTNQTSMYLCASSSKQGRLRSNEQFFGPGTRLTVL.

The chain employs TRBV25-1 and TRBJ1-1; D possibly corresponds to TRBD1 (5 bases). Germline loops: CDR1 MGHDK, CDR2 SYGVNS. The CDR3 runs 16 residues. V lost 4 bases and J lost 3, with 18 bases in between. The CDR3 sequence is CASSGYRSGWDTEAFF. The CDR3 DNA is TGTGCCAGCAGTGGATACAGGTCGGGTTGGGACACTGAAGCTTTCTTT.

This clonotype has just a few counts. In nucleotides, the CDR3 is TGTGCCAGCAGTTTAGCTAGCGGGCCCGGGGAGCTGTTTTTT. Encoded protein: CASSLASGPGELFF. The genes are TRBV12-3 or TRBV12-4 and TRBJ2-2; 7 bases are shared with TRBD2. V shed 0 bases and J 6 bases; nucleotides not matched to a gene: 1. The CDR3 is 14 amino acids.

This clonotype was found a few times. The junction shows a germline mismatch at one end, possibly a read error. As DNA, the CDR3 is TGTGCCAGCAGTTACTACGCCGGGCCGACTTCCGCGGTCTTC. This encodes CASSYYAGPTSAVF. J is TRBJ2-1 and V is TRBV6-5; D is uncertain. Germline values: CDR1 MNHEY, CDR2 SVGAGI. The CDR3 loop spans 14 amino acids.